The 2 T cell receptor beta chains listed next were all sequenced from one sample in a study of memory CD4+ T cells and cytomegalovirus serostatus. The sort gate was single viable CD3+CD4+CD8-CD45RO+ cells for memory CD4+ T cells. This table comes from immunoSEQ multiplex PCR, and its TCRdb copy is limited to in-frame clones, with some not included. The data contain tens of thousands of clones, over 80% of them seen just once; the ten biggest clones take up around 0.43%. The specimen was memory CD4+ T cells from blood. The receptors stem from an adult in good health and CMV-seronegative.

This chain links TRBV11-3 with TRBJ2-7; TRBD1 matches at 8 bases. Germline V CDR1 and CDR2: SGHNT, YENEEA. CDR3 size: 13 residues. The V and J ends lost 5 bases and 7 bases, in that order; junction bases with no gene match: 7. The CDR3 is CASSPGRGREQYF. The CDR3 bases are TGTGCCAGCAGCCCCGGCAGGGGGCGTGAGCAGTACTTC.

V is TRBV7-2 and J is TRBJ2-5; D unclear. There are 12 residues in the CDR3. Trimming removed 1 base at V and 5 bases at J, with 5 bases between. CDR1 is SGHTA and CDR2 is FQGNSA in the germline V gene. The chain's CDR3 is CASSLGSETQYF. CDR3 sequence (DNA): TGTGCCAGCAGCTTAGGATCGGAGACCCAGTACTTC.